The T cell receptor beta chain described here comes from a study of T cell responses to AZD1222 COVID-19 vaccine. Broader study findings: Sampling that yielded the repertoires occurred only after the peak T cell response. At baseline, just 6 or 7 AZD1222 recipients tested seropositive.

CDR1 is SNHLY, CDR2 FYNNEI, per germline. V lost 2 bases and J 5 bases, leaving 13 bases between the germline ends. This CDR3 spans 14 amino acids. Comment on this clone: The antigen remains unidentified.

Sequenced by immunoSEQ multiplex PCR; TCRdb stores in-frame clones only, minus some. The sample includes about 50,000 clones, approximately 85% of them seen just once. This specimen was peripheral blood, taken on day 0 of AZD1222 vaccination. The origin of this receptor is an adult in good health. This chain connects TRBV2 to TRBJ2-7; tentatively, D is TRBD1 (5 bases). The CDR3 bases are TGTGCCAGCAGTGAAAGGTTTAAGGGGAACGAGCAGTACTTC. Translated, it gives CASSERFKGNEQYF.